The T cell receptor (beta chain) under discussion was sequenced for a study of T cell changes during pregnancy in multiple sclerosis. Assay: immunoSEQ multiplex PCR; the TCRdb copy retains only in-frame clones and omits some. The sample lists 55,000 to 80,000 clones; approximately 93% were seen once. Germline V gives CDR1 MNHEY, CDR2 SMNVEV (reference sequence). The CDR3 consists of 14 residues. Trimming took 8 bases from V and 7 from J; bases not matched to a gene: 8. Sample: CD8+ T cells from peripheral blood mononuclear cells, taken in the second trimester of pregnancy. The rearrangement joins TRBV27 to TRBJ2-1, with 10 nucleotides matching TRBD2. The sequence came from a female donor with multiple sclerosis, enrolled in a pregnancy study. The CDR3 protein is CASARGLAVNEQFF. For the CDR3, the DNA is TGTGCCAGCGCTAGAGGACTAGCGGTAAATGAGCAGTTCTTC.